A single sample gave rise to the 18 T cell receptor beta chains below, sequenced in a study of T-cell reconstitution after alpha-beta-depleted transplantation in children. Molecular barcoding with unique molecular identifiers was used for the TCRbeta library. A single record per CDR3 protein comes from TCRdb applying MiXCR to the PCR reads. There are approximately 170,000 distinct CDR3 sequences in the sample; 8.5% to 14% occur only once, and less than 15% lies in the top ten. The specimen comprised PBMCs, sampled before TCRalphabeta/CD19-depleted stem cell transplant. These receptors all stem from a boy between 2 and 15 years old with acute myeloid leukemia, due to receive a stem cell transplant.

The table lists this clonotype with many counts. The CDR3 sequence is CSARMFDQSNQPQHF. The DNA of the CDR3 is TGCAGTGCGAGGATGTTTGACCAAAGCAATCAGCCCCAGCATTTT. The chain links TRBV20-1 to TRBJ1-5; D unclear. This CDR3 has 15 amino acids. Trimming cost V 6 bases and J 1 base, with 16 bases left between them. Germline lookup yields CDR1 DFQATT and CDR2 SNEGSKA (reference sequence).

This clonotype was seen ten or more times. V is TRBV12-3 or TRBV12-4 and J is TRBJ2-2; D is uncertain. The CDR3 runs to 14 residues. Trimming stripped 6 bases from V and 2 bases from J, with 10 bases between. CDR3 protein: CASRFLGNTGELFF. CDR3 nucleotide sequence: TGTGCCAGCAGGTTCTTGGGAAACACCGGGGAGCTGTTTTTT.

This clonotype appeared many times. The V gene is TRBV28, the J gene TRBJ2-7; TRBD2 agrees at 8 bases. Losses at the gene ends were 6 bases for V and 2 bases for J; bases not matched to a gene: 12. The germline V gene has CDR1 MDHEN and CDR2 SYDVKM. The CDR3 runs to 16 residues. The CDR3: CASRREGGTRAYEQYF. The CDR3 nucleotides are TGTGCCAGCAGGCGCGAGGGGGGGACTAGGGCCTACGAGCAGTACTTC.

In this sample, this clonotype turned up many times. CDR3 in DNA: TGTGCCAGCAGCCTAAATCAGCCCCAGCATTTT. It yields the protein CASSLNQPQHF. This chain joins TRBV21-1 and TRBJ1-5. TRBV21-1 is marked as a pseudogene. This CDR3 is 11 amino acids long.

In this sample, this clonotype turned up many times. The rearrangement links TRBV18 to TRBJ1-2; no definite D call. V was pared by 2 bases and J by 6 bases, with 4 bases between. CDR1 and CDR2 from the germline V gene are KGHSH and LQKENI. CDR3 length: 11 amino acids. The CDR3 sequence: CASSPVHGYTF. The CDR3 DNA follows: TGTGCCAGCTCACCAGTACATGGCTACACCTTC.

This clonotype was found a few times. The rearrangement joins TRBV20-1 to TRBJ2-7, with TRBD2 identical over 10 bases. Germline CDR1 DFQATT, CDR2 SNEGSKA (reference sequence). This CDR3 comprises 16 residues. V gave up 1 base and J gave up 3 bases; unmatched junction bases: 9. The CDR3 DNA follows: TGCAGTGCTAGAGTTAACCCGGGACTAGCGAACTACGAGCAGTACTTC. Protein product: CSARVNPGLANYEQYF.

This clonotype was recorded many times. The genes are TRBV5-1 and TRBJ2-3; unclear D gene. This CDR3 spans 14 amino acids. The ends were cut back, 7 bases at V and 0 bases at J, with 12 bases in the middle. Germline CDR1 is SGHRS and CDR2 is YFSETQ. CDR3 protein: CASREAQSTDTQYF. The CDR3 nucleotides are TGCGCCAGCCGTGAGGCTCAGAGCACAGATACGCAGTATTTT.

This clonotype was seen repeatedly, ten times or more. The chain combines TRBV5-6 with TRBJ2-7; D is perhaps TRBD1 (5 bases). Trimming took off 5 bases at V and 2 bases at J, with 11 bases between the two ends. This CDR3 spans 13 amino acids. The germline V gene encodes CDR1 SGHDT and CDR2 YYEEEE. The chain's CDR3 is CASRGAGPYEQYV. CDR3 coding DNA: TGTGCCAGCAGAGGGGCCGGGCCCTACGAGCAGTACGTC.

At least ten counts were recorded for this clonotype. This chain connects TRBV19 to TRBJ2-7; D is perhaps TRBD2 (5 bases). The CDR3 has 16 residues. V lost 5 bases and J 4 bases, leaving 21 bases between the germline ends. Germline CDR1 and CDR2: LNHDA and SQIVND (reference sequence). This CDR3 reads CASSSPRVGSEYEQYF. The CDR3 DNA follows: TGTGCCAGTAGTTCTCCCCGGGTTGGTAGCGAGTACGAGCAGTACTTC.

For this clonotype: This may arise from a read error, as a much more abundant clone is one base away. In DNA, the CDR3 is TGCAGTGCTACCGGGACAAGCTCCTACGATGAGCAGTTCTTC. Translation gives CSATGTSSYDEQFF. The chain recombines TRBV20-1 with TRBJ2-1, with a weak D call TRBD1 (6 bases). The CDR3 contains 14 residues. CDR1 is DFQATT and CDR2 is SNEGSKA in the germline V gene (reference sequence).

This clonotype occurred many times. J is TRBJ2-3 and V is TRBV28; D possibly uses TRBD1 or TRBD2 (5 bases each). CDR1 is MDHEN and CDR2 is SYDVKM in the germline V gene. V was clipped by 8 bases and J by 2 bases, with 11 bases between them. The CDR3 is 13 amino acids. CDR3 sequence: CASGTGLTDTQYF. CDR3 nucleotide sequence: TGTGCCAGCGGGACGGGGCTCACAGATACGCAGTATTTT.

Of note for this clonotype: This may come from a read error, since a much larger clone is one base off. The chain joins TRBV13 to TRBJ2-1, with D tentatively TRBD2 (7 bases). Per germline, CDR1 PRHDT and CDR2 FYEKMQ (reference sequence). The CDR3 covers 15 residues. The CDR3 sequence is CACSPKGGAYNEQFF. CDR3 bases: TGTGCCTGCAGCCCTAAGGGGGGGGCTTACAATGAGCAGTTCTTC.

This clonotype was seen only once. The gene calls are TRBV28 and TRBJ2-7; no clear D gene. The germline CDR1 and CDR2 sequences are MDHEN and SYDVKM. Trimming removed 2 bases at V and 4 bases at J, with 9 bases between. CDR3 length: 13 residues. The CDR3 sequence: CASSLGEHYEQYF. DNA for the CDR3: TGTGCCAGCAGTTTAGGGGAACATTACGAGCAGTACTTC. The full variable domain, with the rest looked up from reference TRBV28 and TRBJ2-7, is DVKVTQSSRYLVKRTGEKVFLECVQDMDHENMFWYRQDPGLGLRLIYFSYDVKMKEKGDIPEGYSVSREKKERFSLILESASTNQTSMYLCASSLGEHYEQYFGPGTRLTVT.

This clonotype was counted many times. The rearrangement joins TRBV10-2 to TRBJ1-1; D not resolved. The ends were cut back, 4 bases at V and 8 bases at J, with 14 bases in the middle. This CDR3 contains 13 residues. Per germline, CDR1 WSHSY and CDR2 SAAADI. The CDR3 loop reads CASSASGLPEAFF. CDR3 sequence (DNA): TGCGCCAGCAGTGCGTCAGGTCTTCCAGAAGCTTTCTTT.

Many counts were recorded for this clonotype. This chain links TRBV5-8 with TRBJ2-3, with 11 bases that match TRBD1. Germline V gene data show CDR1 as SGHTS and CDR2 as YDEGEE. V was pared by 4 bases and J by 3 bases, with 1 base of the junction left unmatched. The CDR3 contains 14 residues. The CDR3 sequence: CASSGDRGTDTQYF. In nucleotides, the CDR3 is TGTGCCAGCAGCGGGGACAGGGGGACAGATACGCAGTATTTT.

The table lists this clonotype with many counts. The rearrangement links TRBV28 to TRBJ2-7, with D possibly being TRBD1 (5 bases). CDR3 size: 13 residues. Trimming stripped 2 bases from V and 2 bases from J, with 7 bases between. CDR1 and CDR2 (germline): MDHEN, SYDVKM. CDR3 loop: CASSLQTAYEQYF. CDR3 DNA: TGTGCCAGCAGTTTACAGACAGCCTACGAGCAGTACTTC.

Many counts were recorded for this clonotype. This chain links TRBV5-6 with TRBJ2-2; 11 bases map to TRBD2. The V gene end was trimmed by 1 base and the J gene end by 2 bases; junction bases not matched to a gene: 4. CDR3 length: 17 amino acids. Germline V gene lookup returns CDR1 SGHDT and CDR2 YYEEEE. CDR3 coding DNA: TGTGCCAGCAGCTTGATACTAGCGGGAGTTAACACCGGGGAGCTGTTTTTT. Protein: CASSLILAGVNTGELFF.

This clonotype was seen ten or more times. This sequence joins TRBV20-1 and TRBJ2-3, with 10 bases identical to TRBD2. The CDR3 length is 17 residues. The V segment lost 0 bases and the J segment 3 bases; nucleotides outside the gene matches: 9. Germline CDR1 and CDR2: DFQATT and SNEGSKA (reference sequence). CDR3 amino acids: CSARDLSSGGATDTQYF. CDR3 DNA: TGCAGTGCTAGAGATCTCTCGAGCGGGGGGGCGACAGATACGCAGTATTTT.